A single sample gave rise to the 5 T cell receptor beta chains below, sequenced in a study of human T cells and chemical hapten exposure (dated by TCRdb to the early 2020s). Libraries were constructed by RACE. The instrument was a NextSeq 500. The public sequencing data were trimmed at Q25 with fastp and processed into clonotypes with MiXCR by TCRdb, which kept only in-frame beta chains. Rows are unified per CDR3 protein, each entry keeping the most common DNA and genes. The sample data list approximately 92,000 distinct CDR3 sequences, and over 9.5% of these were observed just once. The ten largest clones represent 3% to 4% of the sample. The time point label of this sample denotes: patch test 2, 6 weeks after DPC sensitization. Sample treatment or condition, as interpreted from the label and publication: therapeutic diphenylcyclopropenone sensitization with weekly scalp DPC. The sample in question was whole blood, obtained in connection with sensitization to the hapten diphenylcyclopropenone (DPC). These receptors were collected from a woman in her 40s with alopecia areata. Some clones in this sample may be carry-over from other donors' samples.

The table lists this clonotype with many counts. CDR3 residues: CASSPGPNQPQHF. The CDR3 bases are TGTGCCAGCAGCCCGGGCCCCAATCAGCCCCAGCATTTT. This chain uses TRBV12-3 or TRBV12-4 with TRBJ1-5; D gene unclear. Trimming shortened V by 6 bases and J by 3 bases, and 9 bases separated the two germline ends. This CDR3 spans 13 amino acids.

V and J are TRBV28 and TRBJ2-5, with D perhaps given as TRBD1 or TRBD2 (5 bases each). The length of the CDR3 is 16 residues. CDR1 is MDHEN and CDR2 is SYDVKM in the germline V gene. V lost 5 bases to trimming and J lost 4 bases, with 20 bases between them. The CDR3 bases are TGTGCCAGCAGTCCCATGGGGGAAGAGTACCGAGAGACCCAGTACTTC. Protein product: CASSPMGEEYRETQYF.

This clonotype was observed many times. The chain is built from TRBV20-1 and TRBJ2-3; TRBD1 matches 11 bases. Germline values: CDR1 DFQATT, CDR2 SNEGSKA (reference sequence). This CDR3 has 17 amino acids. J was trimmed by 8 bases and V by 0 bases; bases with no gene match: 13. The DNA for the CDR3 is TGCAGTGCTAGAGATCCCCCGCCCCGGACAGGGGGCGGTACGCAGTATTTT. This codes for CSARDPPPRTGGGTQYF.

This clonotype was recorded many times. The CDR3 region is CSARPDSYSNQPQHF. The CDR3 DNA is TGCAGTGCTAGACCGGACAGTTATAGCAATCAGCCCCAGCATTTT. The chain joins TRBV20-1 to TRBJ1-5, with TRBD1 as a possible D gene (6 bases). Per germline, CDR1 DFQATT and CDR2 SNEGSKA (reference sequence). V was cut by 2 bases and J by 0 bases, with 11 bases left in between. This CDR3 has 15 residues.

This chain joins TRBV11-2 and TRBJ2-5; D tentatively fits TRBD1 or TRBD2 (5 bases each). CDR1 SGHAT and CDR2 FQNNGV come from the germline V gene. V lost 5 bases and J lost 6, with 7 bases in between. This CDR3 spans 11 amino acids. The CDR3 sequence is CASSGGQTQYF. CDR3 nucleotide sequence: TGTGCCAGCAGCGGGGGTCAGACCCAGTACTTC.